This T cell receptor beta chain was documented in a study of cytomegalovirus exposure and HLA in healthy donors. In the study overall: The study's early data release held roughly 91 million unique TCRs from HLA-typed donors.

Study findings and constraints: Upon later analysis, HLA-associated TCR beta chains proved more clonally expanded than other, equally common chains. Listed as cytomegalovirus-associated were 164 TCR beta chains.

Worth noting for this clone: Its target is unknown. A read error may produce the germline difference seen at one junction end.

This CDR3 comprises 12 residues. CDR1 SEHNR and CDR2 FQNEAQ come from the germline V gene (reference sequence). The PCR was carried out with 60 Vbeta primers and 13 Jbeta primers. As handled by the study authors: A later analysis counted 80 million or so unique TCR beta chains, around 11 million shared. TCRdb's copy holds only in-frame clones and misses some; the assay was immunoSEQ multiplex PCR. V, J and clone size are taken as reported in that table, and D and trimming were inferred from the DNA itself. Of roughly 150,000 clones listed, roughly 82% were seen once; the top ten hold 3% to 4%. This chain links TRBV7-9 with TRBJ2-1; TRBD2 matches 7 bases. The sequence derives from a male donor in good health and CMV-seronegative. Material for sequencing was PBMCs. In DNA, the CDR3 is TGTTCCAGCAGCTTCGGACTAGATGGGCAGTTCTTC. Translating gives CSSSFGLDGQFF.